What follows are 4 T cell receptor beta chains derived from one specimen sequenced in a study of regulatory T cells in long-lasting Graves disease. Specified time point: persistent/refractory GD, antithyroid drugs over 5 years with positive TRAb. Researchers made the TCR library from RNA that was extracted from PBMCs. Library construction for TCR beta used iRepertoire HTBI primers and Arm-PCR of CDR3 regions. Via MiXCR, TCRdb re-called the multiplex PCR reads, giving one row per CDR3 protein. The sample lists about 450,000 distinct CDR3 sequences; 23% were seen once. The sequenced sample was peripheral blood mononuclear cells (PBMCs), obtained when the disease was refractory, from a patient treated with antithyroid drugs. The receptors were gathered from a female donor with Graves disease.

J is TRBJ2-5 and V is TRBV7-2; D remains ambiguous. This CDR3 is built from 13 residues. Germline CDR1 SGHTA, CDR2 FQGNSA. V was trimmed by 4 bases and J by 7 bases, leaving 13 bases between them. The CDR3 sequence: CASSSSLTTTQYF. Written as DNA, the CDR3 is TGTGCCAGCAGCTCCTCTCTTACAACGACCCAGTACTTC.

The chain joins TRBV9 to TRBJ2-1; D is tentatively TRBD1 or TRBD2 (5 bases each). CDR1 is SGDLS, CDR2 YYNGEE, per germline. This CDR3 has 14 residues. V was pared by 0 bases and J by 11 bases, with 15 bases between. The CDR3 DNA sequence: TGTGCCAGCAGCGTAGCTACAGGAGCGGCCCAGCAGTTCTTC. Protein product: CASSVATGAAQQFF.

This clonotype has a handful of counts. The J gene is TRBJ2-7, the V gene TRBV4-1; D may be TRBD1 or TRBD2 (5 bases each). The length of the CDR3 is 14 residues. The germline CDR1 and CDR2 sequences are MGHRA and YSYEKL. Trimming shortened V by 6 bases and J by 3 bases, and 15 bases separated the two germline ends. CDR3 nucleotides: TGCGCCAGCAGTCTGGGACCGAGTGGCTACGAGCAGTACTTC. It translates to CASSLGPSGYEQYF.

The V call is TRBV28, the J call TRBJ1-5; 9 bases align to TRBD1. The V gene end was trimmed by 10 bases and the J gene end by 0 bases; junction bases not matched to a gene: 16. This CDR3 region has 18 residues. Germline V gene sequence: CDR1 MDHEN, CDR2 SYDVKM. CDR3 amino acids: CATIKGGIQGASNQPQHF. CDR3 DNA: TGTGCCACCATTAAGGGAGGAATACAGGGGGCTAGCAATCAGCCCCAGCATTTT.